The 29 T cell receptor beta chains below all came from one sample that was sequenced in a study of beta chain features in type 1 diabetes. The investigators reverse transcribed all of the isolated RNA, so they sequenced expressed TCRB transcripts. Sequenced by immunoSEQ multiplex PCR; TCRdb stores in-frame clones only, minus some. Of 60,000 or so clones listed, about 55% are singletons. Sequencing was performed on Tregs from blood. The receptors derive from a woman aged 18-35 years in good health.

The chain employs TRBV6-1 and TRBJ2-7; 9 positions agree with TRBD1. This CDR3 is 11 amino acids long. Per the germline V gene, CDR1 is MNHNS and CDR2 is SASEGT. Trimming cost V 7 bases and J 11 bases; bases outside gene matches: 6. CDR3 sequence: CASTGQGQEYF. The CDR3 DNA reads TGTGCCAGCACGGGACAGGGACAAGAGTACTTC.

The rearrangement uses TRBV7-9 and TRBJ1-2; 10 positions agree with TRBD1. This CDR3 comprises 14 residues. V lost 5 bases to trimming and J lost 7 bases; unmatched junction nucleotides: 7. Germline values: CDR1 SEHNR, CDR2 FQNEAQ (reference sequence). The DNA for the CDR3 is TGTGCCAGCAGCAACGACAGGGGGCTTGGTGGCTACACCTTC. Translating gives CASSNDRGLGGYTF.

The chain recombines TRBV4-2 with TRBJ2-5; no definite D call. The J call may be faulty, since TRBJ2-7 better matches the DNA end. The CDR3 length is 15 residues. Germline CDR1 reads LGHNA; CDR2 reads YNFKEQ. The CDR3 region is CASSDTSDTGYEQYF. Here the CDR3 DNA reads TGTGCCAGCAGCGATACCTCTGACACCGGATACGAGCAGTACTTC.

J is TRBJ1-5 and V is TRBV4-1; the match to TRBD1 covers 7 bases. Trimming at V came to 1 base and at J to 1 base, leaving 7 bases not matched to a gene. CDR1 and CDR2 from the germline V gene are MGHRA and YSYEKL. The CDR3 sequence is 17 residues long. For the CDR3, the DNA is TGCGCCAGCAGCCAAGGAGACAGGGCAGGGAGCAATCAGCCCCAGCATTTT. This sequence encodes CASSQGDRAGSNQPQHF.

The chain joins TRBV10-1 to TRBJ2-5, with D possibly TRBD2 on 6 matching bases. The CDR3 contains 13 residues. The V and J ends lost 4 bases and 9 bases respectively, with 15 bases between them. Looked up from germline, CDR1 is WNHNN and CDR2 is SYGVQD (reference sequence). This CDR3 is CASSGQLSGAQYF. As DNA, the CDR3 is TGCGCCAGCAGTGGGCAACTCTCGGGGGCCCAGTACTTC.

The J gene is TRBJ2-5, the V gene TRBV9; possibly TRBD1 for D (5 bases). V was trimmed by 4 bases and J by 2 bases, leaving 12 bases between them. Germline V gene sequence: CDR1 SGDLS, CDR2 YYNGEE. The CDR3 is 14 residues long. CDR3 in DNA: TGTGCCAGCAGCCCAGGACAATTACAAGAGACCCAGTACTTC. Protein: CASSPGQLQETQYF.

By share of the sample, this clone is medium-sized (0.01 to 0.1%). This chain joins TRBV5-4 and TRBJ2-5, with 9 nucleotides matching TRBD2. CDR1 and CDR2 (germline): SGHNT, YYREEE (reference sequence). V was pared by 3 bases and J by 2 bases, with 2 bases of the junction left unmatched. The CDR3 is 14 residues long. CDR3 residues: CASSSGLAQETQYF. For the CDR3, the DNA is TGTGCCAGCAGCTCAGGACTAGCGCAAGAGACCCAGTACTTC.

The chain uses TRBV5-4 and TRBJ2-3, with 8 bases aligning to TRBD2. CDR1 is SGHNT and CDR2 is YYREEE in the germline V gene (reference sequence). Germline trimming cut 2 bases from V and 1 base from J; bases unmatched to any gene: 3. This CDR3 is built from 15 residues. CDR3 nucleotides: TGTGCCAGCAGCTTAGGGCGGGAGGGCACAGATACGCAGTATTTT. Protein: CASSLGREGTDTQYF.

The chain employs TRBV2 and TRBJ2-7; tentatively, D is TRBD2 (6 bases). The CDR3 totals 13 residues. Germline V gene data show CDR1 as SNHLY and CDR2 as FYNNEI. Trimming pared 10 bases from V and 2 bases from J, leaving 15 bases between. In DNA, the CDR3 is TGTGCCACAGCCCCGGGACTTACCTACGAGCAGTACTTC. It specifies CATAPGLTYEQYF.

This chain joins TRBV19 and TRBJ2-3, with D maybe TRBD2 (6 bases). The germline gives CDR1 LNHDA, CDR2 SQIVND (reference sequence). The ends were cut back, 1 base at V and 5 bases at J, with 10 bases in the middle. This CDR3 region has 14 residues. CDR3 amino acids: CASSIAGVRDTQYF. CDR3 coding DNA: TGTGCCAGTAGTATAGCGGGAGTTAGAGATACGCAGTATTTT.

Only a few counts were recorded for this clone. The rearrangement uses TRBV29-1 and TRBJ2-5; no clear D gene. Trimming took off 7 bases at V and 1 base at J, with 10 bases between the two ends. Germline CDR1 reads SQVTM; CDR2 reads ANQGSEA. The CDR3 spans 12 residues. In nucleotides, the CDR3 is TGCAGCGCCGCCGAAGCCCAAGAGACCCAGTACTTC. It encodes CSAAEAQETQYF.

This clone came up a few times. The chain joins TRBV7-2 to TRBJ2-5, with D perhaps TRBD1 (6 bases). With the DNA end fitting TRBJ2-7 better, the J assignment may be wrong. The germline gives CDR1 SGHTA, CDR2 FQGNSA. The CDR3 length is 15 residues. Here the CDR3 reads CASSSIPGQSYEQYF. DNA of the CDR3: TGTGCCAGCAGCTCCATCCCGGGACAATCCTACGAGCAGTACTTC.

This chain connects TRBV5-8 to TRBJ2-7; D not certain. The germline V and J ends were trimmed by 3 bases and 7 bases, with 14 bases remaining between them. The CDR3 extends over 13 amino acids. Germline lookup yields CDR1 SGHTS and CDR2 YDEGEE. DNA for the CDR3: TGTGCCAGCAGCTCGCGGCACATAGCTGAGCAGTACTTC. Translating it yields CASSSRHIAEQYF.

This clone was counted only a few times. The chain carries TRBV4-2 and TRBJ2-3; D remains unclear. The CDR3 length is 15 residues. Trimming removed 2 bases from V and 1 base from J, with 10 bases in between. Germline V gives CDR1 LGHNA, CDR2 YNFKEQ. The CDR3 region is CASSQNDFGTDTQYF. CDR3 coding DNA: TGTGCCAGCAGCCAAAACGACTTCGGCACAGATACGCAGTATTTT.

The rearrangement uses TRBV7-6 and TRBJ2-3; 7 bases match TRBD2. J was trimmed by 1 base and V by 5 bases; bases with no gene match: 6. CDR3 length: 15 residues. Germline loops: CDR1 SGHVS, CDR2 FNYEAQ. The CDR3 DNA reads TGTGCCAGCAGCCCGGGACTAACCCGCACAGATACGCAGTATTTT. Translated, it gives CASSPGLTRTDTQYF.

J is TRBJ2-7 and V is TRBV6-5, with TRBD2 matching 10 bases. This CDR3 region has 14 residues. The V gene end was trimmed by 9 bases and the J gene end by 5 bases; junction bases not matched to a gene: 10. Germline V gene lookup returns CDR1 MNHEY and CDR2 SVGAGI. The CDR3 bases are TGTGCCAGACTGACCGGGACTAGCGACGACGAGCAGTACTTC. It codes for CARLTGTSDDEQYF.

The V and J genes are TRBV18 and TRBJ2-7, with TRBD2 matching 11 bases. J gave up 4 bases and V 3 bases, and 5 bases lay outside the gene matches. In germline, CDR1 is KGHSH, CDR2 LQKENI. The CDR3 is made up of 15 amino acids. DNA of the CDR3: TGTGCCAGCTCACCGACCACTAGCGGGGGTTACGAGCAGTACTTC. Translation: CASSPTTSGGYEQYF.

The V call is TRBV9, the J call TRBJ2-1; 11 nucleotides align to TRBD2. CDR1 is SGDLS and CDR2 is YYNGEE in the germline V gene. With 2 bases clipped from V and 1 base from J, the junction kept 11 bases outside the gene matches. The CDR3 is 19 amino acids. The CDR3 is CASSVLVGLAGGSYNEQFF. CDR3 coding DNA: TGTGCCAGCAGCGTCCTAGTCGGGCTAGCGGGAGGATCCTACAATGAGCAGTTCTTC.

This clone has a handful of counts. The V call is TRBV5-1, the J call TRBJ2-7, with a possible D match to TRBD2 (6 bases). Germline CDR1 and CDR2: SGHRS and YFSETQ. Between the trimmed V and J ends, which lost 0 bases and 3 bases, there was a span of 7 bases. CDR3 size: 13 residues. The CDR3 region is CASSLDGSYEQYF. CDR3 coding DNA: TGCGCCAGCAGCTTGGACGGGAGCTACGAGCAGTACTTC.

The chain has TRBV7-3 and TRBJ2-4; TRBD2 agrees at 7 bases. The CDR3 contains 15 residues. Germline V lookup: CDR1 SGHTA, CDR2 FQGTGA. J lost 9 bases, V lost 0 bases, and 8 bases had no gene match. This CDR3 reads CASSLTFGTNSIQYF. The DNA of the CDR3 is TGTGCCAGCAGCTTAACCTTCGGGACTAACAGCATTCAGTACTTC.

The chain has TRBV7-2 and TRBJ2-7, with TRBD1 matching 9 bases. CDR1 and CDR2 (germline): SGHTA, FQGNSA. The junction had 10 bases not matched to a gene; V was cut back by 6 bases and J by 4 bases. The CDR3 is made up of 15 amino acids. The DNA for the CDR3 is TGTGCCAGCAGGGAGGCCGGGACAGGGCCTTACGAGCAGTACTTC. Translating gives CASREAGTGPYEQYF.

The chain employs TRBV7-9 and TRBJ2-4; D is possibly TRBD1 (7 bases). This CDR3 region has 16 residues. Trimming shortened V by 2 bases and J by 4 bases, and 15 bases separated the two germline ends. Germline loops: CDR1 SEHNR, CDR2 FQNEAQ (reference sequence). In DNA form, the CDR3 reads TGTGCCAGCAGCTTACTGCCGCAGGGGGGTAAAAACATTCAGTACTTC. Translating gives CASSLLPQGGKNIQYF.

CDR3 sequence (DNA): TGTGCCAGCAGCCTGGGGGACATTTACACTGAAGCTTTCTTT. Its translation is CASSLGDIYTEAFF. The chain recombines TRBV7-8 with TRBJ1-1; the D gene is possibly TRBD1 (6 bases). The CDR3 length is 14 residues. V lost 5 bases, J lost 3 bases, and 13 bases lay in between. Per germline, CDR1 SGHVS and CDR2 FQNEAQ.

The V call is TRBV5-1, the J call TRBJ2-1; 7 nucleotides line up with TRBD1. V lost 0 bases and J lost 3; bases outside the gene matches: 12. Looked up from germline, CDR1 is SGHRS and CDR2 is YFSETQ. The CDR3 loop spans 18 amino acids. CDR3 DNA: TGCGCCAGCAGCTTGGGCATCAGGGGGTCTGATGTCTACAATGAGCAGTTCTTC. Its protein is CASSLGIRGSDVYNEQFF.

The V gene is TRBV6-6, the J gene TRBJ2-7; 10 positions match TRBD2. Germline values: CDR1 MNHNY, CDR2 SVGAGI (reference sequence). V lost 0 bases and J lost 7; bases outside the gene matches: 9. The CDR3 has 16 residues. The CDR3 coding sequence is TGTGCCAGCAGTTACTCGCCCCTAGCGGGAGCTATAGAGCAGTACTTC. Residues: CASSYSPLAGAIEQYF.

This clone has just one count. V usage is TRBV18 and J usage is TRBJ2-5; D is unclear. Germline V gene data show CDR1 as KGHSH and CDR2 as LQKENI. V was clipped by 4 bases and J by 3 bases, with 9 bases between them. The CDR3 is 13 amino acids. CDR3 sequence: CASSRTSEETQYF. CDR3 sequence (DNA): TGTGCCAGCTCACGAACTTCCGAAGAGACCCAGTACTTC.

This chain connects TRBV25-1 to TRBJ1-2; 9 nucleotides line up with TRBD1. The CDR3 spans 13 residues. Losses at the gene ends were 11 bases for V and 6 bases for J; bases not matched to a gene: 10. The germline V gene encodes CDR1 MGHDK and CDR2 SYGVNS. Written as DNA, the CDR3 is TGTGCCTCTTTGGGACAGGGTATGGATGGCTACACCTTC. Protein: CASLGQGMDGYTF.

The genes are TRBV28 and TRBJ2-7; possibly TRBD1 for D (6 bases). CDR1 and CDR2 from the germline V gene are MDHEN and SYDVKM. V shed 10 bases and J shed 3 bases, with 16 bases lying between them. This CDR3 is built from 13 residues. This CDR3 is CATVRGGHYEQYF. Here the CDR3 DNA reads TGTGCCACCGTCAGAGGGGGTCACTACGAGCAGTACTTC.

The chain joins TRBV7-9 to TRBJ1-5; 7 nucleotides agree with TRBD1. Trimming took 5 bases from V and 0 from J; bases not matched to a gene: 7. The germline gives CDR1 SEHNR, CDR2 FQNEAQ (reference sequence). This CDR3 has 16 residues. The CDR3 is CASSATGVLSNQPQHF. In nucleotides, the CDR3 is TGTGCCAGCAGCGCCACAGGGGTTCTTAGCAATCAGCCCCAGCATTTT.